This T cell receptor beta chain was captured by sequencing in a study of cytomegalovirus exposure and HLA in healthy donors. Concerning this clone itself: The antigen is undetermined.

The study sampled nominally healthy donors, though unrecorded immune exposures were likely. PCR primers comprised 60 Vbeta and 13 Jbeta primers. Here immunoSEQ multiplex PCR was the method, and the copy in TCRdb shows in-frame clones only, minus some. The sample lists 100,000 to 120,000 clones; approximately 79% were seen once. Findings and caveats of the study: CMV serostatus was the sole immune exposure information available. Highly shared variants forming one cluster were likely a sequencing artifact.

CDR3 length: 18 amino acids. V lost 0 bases, J lost 4 bases, and 11 bases stayed unmatched. Germline CDR1 SGDLS, CDR2 YYNGEE. The chain joins TRBV9 to TRBJ2-1; 9 bases align to TRBD2. The material sequenced was PBMCs. This TCR was recovered from a man aged 30 to 45 in good health and CMV-seropositive. CDR3 in amino acids: CASSVGPSGGGVYNEQFF. CDR3 DNA: TGTGCCAGCAGCGTAGGCCCCTCGGGCGGGGGGGTATACAATGAGCAGTTCTTC. The variable domain in full, completed from reference TRBV9 and TRBJ2-1, reads DSGVTQTPKHLITATGQRVTLRCSPRSGDLSVYWYQQSLDQGLQFLIQYYNGEERAKGNILERFSAQQFPDLHSELNLSSLELGDSALYFCASSVGPSGGGVYNEQFFGPGTRLTVL.